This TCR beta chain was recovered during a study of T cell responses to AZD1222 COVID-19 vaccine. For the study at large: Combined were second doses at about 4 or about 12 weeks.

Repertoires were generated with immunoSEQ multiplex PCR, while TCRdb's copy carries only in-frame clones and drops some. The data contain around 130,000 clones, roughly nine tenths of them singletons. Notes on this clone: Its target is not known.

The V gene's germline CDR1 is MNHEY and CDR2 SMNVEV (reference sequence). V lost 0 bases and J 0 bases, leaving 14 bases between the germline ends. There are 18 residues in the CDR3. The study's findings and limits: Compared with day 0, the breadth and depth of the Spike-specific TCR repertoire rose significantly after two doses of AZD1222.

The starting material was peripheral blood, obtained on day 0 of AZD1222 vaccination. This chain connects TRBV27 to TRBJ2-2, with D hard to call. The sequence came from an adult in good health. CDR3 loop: CASSLSVATPANTGELFF. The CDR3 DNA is TGTGCCAGCAGTTTATCAGTGGCCACCCCCGCGAACACCGGGGAGCTGTTTTTT.